A single sample is the source of the 27 T cell receptor beta chains below, sequenced in a study of T cell changes during pregnancy in multiple sclerosis. Clones were read by immunoSEQ multiplex PCR, and TCRdb kept only the in-frame ones, dropping some. The data show 50,000 to 70,000 clones, with 91% seen just once and roughly 5.2% held by the top ten. Sequenced material: CD8+ T cells from peripheral blood mononuclear cells, taken before pregnancy. The receptors derive from a female donor with multiple sclerosis, enrolled in a pregnancy study.

This clone turned up a few times. The genes are TRBV27 and TRBJ1-5; D unresolved. Trimming stripped 6 bases from V and 7 bases from J, with 16 bases between. The CDR3 has 14 residues. CDR1 is MNHEY, CDR2 SMNVEV, per germline (reference sequence). The DNA of the CDR3 is TGTGCCAGCAGCCTCCGGGGTGAACAGCAGCCCCAGCATTTT. Residues: CASSLRGEQQPQHF.

The chain combines TRBV9 with TRBJ2-3; D remains unclear. Trimming pared 0 bases from V and 6 bases from J, leaving 8 bases between. From germline, CDR1 is SGDLS and CDR2 YYNGEE. CDR3 length: 13 amino acids. The chain's CDR3 is CASSVVSGDTQYF. The CDR3 DNA reads as TGTGCCAGCAGCGTAGTTTCCGGGGATACGCAGTATTTT.

The chain employs TRBV5-5 and TRBJ2-7, with 8 bases fitting TRBD2. The length of the CDR3 is 14 residues. With V trimmed by 5 bases and J by 3 bases, 7 bases remained unmatched. The V gene's germline CDR1 is SGHKS and CDR2 YYEKEE (reference sequence). The CDR3 spells CASSPAGDHYEQYF. In DNA form, the CDR3 reads TGTGCCAGCAGTCCAGCGGGGGACCACTACGAGCAGTACTTC.

The V call is TRBV9, the J call TRBJ2-1, with TRBD2 identical over 7 bases. The germline V gene encodes CDR1 SGDLS and CDR2 YYNGEE. The CDR3 extends over 16 amino acids. Trimming at V came to 3 bases and at J to 5 bases, leaving 11 bases not matched to a gene. The CDR3 DNA reads TGTGCCAGCAGCGCCCCCGGGAGCGGGGAGAACAATGAGCAGTTCTTC. As protein: CASSAPGSGENNEQFF.

This chain uses TRBV15 with TRBJ2-7; weak D call: TRBD1 (6 bases). Germline V gene data show CDR1 as LNHNV and CDR2 as YYDKDF (reference sequence). The CDR3 length is 14 residues. The V and J ends lost 0 bases and 6 bases respectively, with 12 bases between them. The DNA for the CDR3 is TGTGCCACCAGCAGAGAGGGGGCTTTTTTCGAGCAGTACTTC. Protein sequence: CATSREGAFFEQYF.

This chain uses TRBV6-5 with TRBJ1-5; D possibly corresponds to TRBD1 (5 bases). Germline assignment: CDR1 MNHEY and CDR2 SVGAGI. Trimming pared 4 bases from V and 0 bases from J, leaving 7 bases between. The CDR3 loop spans 14 amino acids. The CDR3 bases are TGTGCCAGCAGTTCTGACAGTAGCAATCAGCCCCAGCATTTT. It encodes CASSSDSSNQPQHF.

The chain recombines TRBV5-1 with TRBJ2-7; 8 bases fit TRBD2. V dropped 4 bases and J dropped 7; count of bases not matched to a gene: 7. The CDR3 has 13 amino acids. Looked up from germline, CDR1 is SGHRS and CDR2 is YFSETQ. This chain's CDR3 is CASSVQGTSEQYF. DNA of the CDR3: TGCGCCAGCAGCGTGCAGGGGACTAGTGAGCAGTACTTC.

The gene calls are TRBV11-2 and TRBJ1-6, with D uncertain. The ends were cut back, 1 base at V and 9 bases at J, with 4 bases in the middle. Germline values: CDR1 SGHAT, CDR2 FQNNGV. There are 12 residues in the CDR3. The CDR3 DNA is TGTGCCAGCAGCTTAGGAGGTTCACCCCTCCACTTT. Translating gives CASSLGGSPLHF. The full variable domain, completed using reference TRBV11-2 and TRBJ1-6, is EAGVAQSPRYKIIEKRQSVAFWCNPISGHATLYWYQQILGQGPKLLIQFQNNGVVDDSQLPKDRFSAERLKGVDSTLKIQPAKLEDSAVYLCASSLGGSPLHFGNGTRLTVT.

This chain connects TRBV5-1 to TRBJ2-3; TRBD2 matches at 8 bases. CDR3 length: 14 residues. Trimming removed 3 bases from V and 6 bases from J; junction bases left unmatched: 6. The germline V gene has CDR1 SGHRS and CDR2 YFSETQ. In DNA, the CDR3 is TGCGCCAGCAGCTCCGGGGTAGCGGGGGATACGCAGTATTTT. Its translation is CASSSGVAGDTQYF. Complete variable domain (other parts from reference TRBV5-1 and TRBJ2-3): KAGVTQTPRYLIKTRGQQVTLSCSPISGHRSVSWYQQTPGQGLQFLFEYFSETQRNKGNFPGRFSGRQFSNSRSEMNVSTLELGDSALYLCASSSGVAGDTQYFGPGTRLTVL.

CDR3 sequence reads: CASSPGTGGGMAYGYTF. CDR3 DNA: TGTGCCAGCAGTCCCGGGACAGGGGGCGGTATGGCGTATGGCTACACCTTC. V is TRBV2 and J is TRBJ1-2; 12 bases are shared with TRBD1. Trimming cost V 5 bases and J 5 bases; bases outside gene matches: 12. This CDR3 spans 17 amino acids. Germline-derived CDR1 and CDR2 are SNHLY and FYNNEI.

The chain links TRBV13 to TRBJ1-2; maybe TRBD1 (5 bases). Germline CDR1 reads PRHDT; CDR2 reads FYEKMQ (reference sequence). V was shortened by 4 bases and J by 8 bases, with 20 bases between the two germline ends. This CDR3 is 15 amino acids long. CDR3 nucleotide sequence: TGTGCCAGCAGCTCCCCCCTGGGGGGGATTTTCGGCTACACCTTC. Residues: CASSSPLGGIFGYTF.

This clone was seen just once. This chain links TRBV6-5 with TRBJ2-7, with TRBD1 identical over 8 bases. The CDR3 extends over 14 amino acids. With V trimmed by 8 bases and J by 0 bases, 6 bases remained unmatched. Germline-derived CDR1 and CDR2 are MNHEY and SVGAGI. The CDR3 DNA follows: TGTGCCAGCTCCCCCGGGACAGGCTCCTACGAGCAGTACTTC. This encodes CASSPGTGSYEQYF.

The CDR3 is CASSQGLIGGVNTF. CDR3 DNA: TGCGCCAGCAGCCAAGGACTAATAGGCGGCGTAAACACCTTC. V and J are TRBV4-1 and TRBJ1-2; D gene unclear. Germline-derived CDR1 and CDR2 are MGHRA and YSYEKL. V lost 1 base and J 12 bases, leaving 18 bases between the germline ends. The CDR3 runs to 14 residues.

This chain joins TRBV9 and TRBJ1-2; 12 bases align to TRBD1. J lost 0 bases, V lost 4 bases, and 13 bases had no gene match. The CDR3 has 19 residues. Germline CDR1 reads SGDLS; CDR2 reads YYNGEE. Written as DNA, the CDR3 is TGTGCCAGCAGCACACCGGGACAGGGGGCGTCTTTAGCTAACTATGGCTACACCTTC. This encodes CASSTPGQGASLANYGYTF.

The J gene is TRBJ2-1, the V gene TRBV19, with a tentative D call TRBD2 (6 bases). The germline V gene has CDR1 LNHDA and CDR2 SQIVND (reference sequence). The CDR3 extends over 13 amino acids. V was shortened by 6 bases and J by 0 bases, with 6 bases between the two germline ends. CDR3 bases: TGTGCCAGTAGGACTAGCTCCTACAATGAGCAGTTCTTC. Encoded protein: CASRTSSYNEQFF.

The chain recombines TRBV13 with TRBJ1-3; D is perhaps TRBD1 (5 bases). Germline CDR1 reads PRHDT; CDR2 reads FYEKMQ (reference sequence). The CDR3 sequence is 15 residues long. The V end was cut by 1 base, the J end by 1 base, with 8 bases between. The CDR3, as DNA: TGTGCCAGCAGCTTAGCGCAGGGATCTGGAAACACCATATATTTT. Residues: CASSLAQGSGNTIYF.

This chain joins TRBV7-9 and TRBJ2-1; TRBD1 matches 7 bases. Germline values: CDR1 SEHNR, CDR2 FQNEAQ (reference sequence). Losses at the gene ends were 5 bases for V and 3 bases for J; bases not matched to a gene: 19. The CDR3 consists of 19 residues. The CDR3, as DNA: TGTGCCAGCAGCCCCCACCATCCGACAGGGCCCACTGGCTACAATGAGCAGTTCTTC. Amino acid sequence: CASSPHHPTGPTGYNEQFF.

V and J are TRBV19 and TRBJ1-5; D perhaps matches TRBD1 (5 bases). This CDR3 has 16 amino acids. V gave up 5 bases and J gave up 3 bases, with 17 bases separating them. Germline CDR1 is LNHDA and CDR2 is SQIVND (reference sequence). CDR3 in DNA: TGTGCCAGTAGTCCTAAAGATGACAGATACAATCAGCCCCAGCATTTT. This gives the protein CASSPKDDRYNQPQHF.

V is TRBV7-8 and J is TRBJ1-1; D is possibly TRBD1 (6 bases). Between the trimmed V and J ends, which lost 2 bases and 4 bases, there was a span of 8 bases. Germline CDR1 SGHVS, CDR2 FQNEAQ. The CDR3 totals 13 residues. The CDR3 loop is CASSLLGGTEAFF. CDR3 DNA: TGTGCCAGCAGCTTATTAGGGGGCACTGAAGCTTTCTTT.

The rearrangement links TRBV2 to TRBJ1-5, with D possibly matching TRBD1 (5 bases). CDR3 length: 16 amino acids. Trimming removed 4 bases from V and 6 bases from J, with 19 bases in between. Germline V gives CDR1 SNHLY, CDR2 FYNNEI. The CDR3 loop reads CASSGQGYGRAQPQHF. The DNA of the CDR3 is TGTGCCAGCAGTGGCCAGGGATATGGTCGGGCTCAGCCCCAGCATTTT.

The chain couples TRBV6-1 to TRBJ1-3; D uncertain. CDR3 size: 15 residues. Germline CDR1 is MNHNS and CDR2 is SASEGT. Between the trimmed V and J ends, which lost 2 bases and 3 bases, there was a span of 11 bases. CDR3 DNA sequence: TGTGCCAGCAGTGAATGGGCCTCCGGTGGAAACACCATATATTTT. Translation gives CASSEWASGGNTIYF.

This clone was picked up a small number of times. This chain links TRBV11-2 with TRBJ1-1, with D tentatively TRBD1 (5 bases). CDR3 length: 15 amino acids. Deletions cut 5 bases from V and 0 bases from J, with 13 bases between. CDR1 is SGHAT, CDR2 FQNNGV, per germline. The CDR3 sequence is CASSPDSYMNTEAFF. CDR3 sequence (DNA): TGTGCCAGCAGCCCCGACAGTTACATGAACACTGAAGCTTTCTTT.

This clone was recorded a few times. The V and J genes are TRBV14 and TRBJ2-1; 7 bases agree with TRBD2. There are 12 residues in the CDR3. V was clipped by 8 bases and J by 10 bases; unmatched bases: 8. Germline-derived CDR1 and CDR2 are SGHDN and FVKESK. The CDR3 bases are TGTGCCAGCGCCCTAGCGGCGGGCGAGCAGTTCTTC. Translated: CASALAAGEQFF. The whole variable domain, filled in from reference TRBV14 and TRBJ2-1, reads EAGVTQFPSHSVIEKGQTVTLRCDPISGHDNLYWYRRVMGKEIKFLLHFVKESKQDESGMPNNRFLAERTGGTYSTLKVQPAELEDSGVYFCASALAAGEQFFGPGTRLTVL.

This clone appeared a single time. The rearrangement links TRBV27 to TRBJ1-4; weak D call: TRBD1 (6 bases). The ends were cut back, 3 bases at V and 0 bases at J, with 14 bases in the middle. The CDR3 runs to 17 residues. From germline, CDR1 is MNHEY and CDR2 SMNVEV (reference sequence). The CDR3 region has the DNA TGTGCCAGCAGTTTCCGGGACACCCTTGCAACTAATGAAAAACTGTTTTTT. The encoded protein is CASSFRDTLATNEKLFF.

This clone showed up just a few times. V and J are TRBV6-1 and TRBJ1-2; 8 nucleotides align to TRBD1. The CDR3 loop spans 14 amino acids. V gave up 10 bases and J gave up 0 bases; unmatched junction bases: 7. CDR1 and CDR2 (germline): MNHNS, SASEGT. The CDR3 reads CATGTGDTNYGYTF. Here the CDR3 DNA reads TGTGCCACCGGGACAGGCGACACTAACTATGGCTACACCTTC.

The V and J genes are TRBV7-6 and TRBJ1-6; D is possibly TRBD1 (5 bases). Germline V gene sequence: CDR1 SGHVS, CDR2 FNYEAQ. This CDR3 contains 17 residues. V gave up 0 bases and J gave up 14 bases, with 23 bases separating them. The CDR3 sequence is CASSLAGQGEGSTALHF. CDR3 sequence (DNA): TGTGCCAGCAGCTTAGCGGGGCAGGGCGAAGGGTCGACTGCCCTCCACTTT.

This chain uses TRBV13 with TRBJ2-5, with D maybe TRBD2 (6 bases). The ends were cut back, 2 bases at V and 4 bases at J, with 14 bases in the middle. Germline values: CDR1 PRHDT, CDR2 FYEKMQ (reference sequence). The CDR3 sequence is 15 residues long. Here the CDR3 DNA reads TGTGCCAGCAGCTTATATGGCGCGGGGCGAGAGACCCAGTACTTC. As protein: CASSLYGAGRETQYF.